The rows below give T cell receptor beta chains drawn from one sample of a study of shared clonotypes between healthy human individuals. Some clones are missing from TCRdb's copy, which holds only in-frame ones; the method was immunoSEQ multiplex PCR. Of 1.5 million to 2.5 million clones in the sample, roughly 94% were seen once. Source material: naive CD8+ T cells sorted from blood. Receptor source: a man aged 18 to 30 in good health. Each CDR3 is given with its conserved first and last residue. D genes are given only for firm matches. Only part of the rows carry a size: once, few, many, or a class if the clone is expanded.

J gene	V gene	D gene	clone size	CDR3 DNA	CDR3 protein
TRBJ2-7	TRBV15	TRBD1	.	TGTGCCACCAGCATCGGTACCGGGACAGGGACTAACGAGCAGTACTTC	CATSIGTGTGTNEQYF
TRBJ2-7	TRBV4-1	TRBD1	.	TGCGCCAGCAGCCCCCACCTAGGACAGGCCTCCTACGAGCAGTACTTC	CASSPHLGQASYEQYF
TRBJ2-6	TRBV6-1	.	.	TGTGCCGTTGGGGAGCCTGGGGCCAACGTCCTGACTTTC	CAVGEPGANVLTF
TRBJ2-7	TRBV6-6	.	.	TGTGCCAGCAGTTACAGGGCCATCAACGAGCAGTACTTC	CASSYRAINEQYF
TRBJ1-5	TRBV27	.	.	TGTGCCAGCAGTTTCGATGTGAATCAGCCCCAGCATTTT	CASSFDVNQPQHF
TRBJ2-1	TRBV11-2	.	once	TGTGCCAGCGGAAACAATGAGCAGTTCTTC	CASGNNEQFF
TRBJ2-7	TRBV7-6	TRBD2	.	TGTGCCAGCAGCTTAGGAGCGGGGGGTTACGAGCAGTACTTC	CASSLGAGGYEQYF
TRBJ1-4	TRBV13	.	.	TGTGCCAGCAGCCGGGACGAAAAACTGTTTTTT	CASSRDEKLFF
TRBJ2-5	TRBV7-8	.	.	TGTGCCAGCAGCTTAGTAGGTCTCTCAGAGACCCAGTACTTC	CASSLVGLSETQYF
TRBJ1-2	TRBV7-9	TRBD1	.	TGTGCCAGCAGCTTAGTAGGACAGGGGACTAACTATGGCTACACCTTC	CASSLVGQGTNYGYTF
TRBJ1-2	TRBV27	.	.	TGTGCCAGCAGATCAGAGTGGGGGACGCGGGACTATGGCTACACCTTC	CASRSEWGTRDYGYTF
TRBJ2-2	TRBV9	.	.	TGTGCCAGCAGCGTAGAGGGTGTGGCCATACTGAACACCGGGGAGCTGTTTTTT	CASSVEGVAILNTGELFF
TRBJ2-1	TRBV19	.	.	TGTGCCAGTAGTATAGATGACGGCAGTTACAATGAGCAGTTCTTC	CASSIDDGSYNEQFF
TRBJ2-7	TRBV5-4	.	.	TGTGCCAGCAGTTATGGGACGGGAGCCTACGAGCAGTACTTC	CASSYGTGAYEQYF
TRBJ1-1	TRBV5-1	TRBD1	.	TGCGCCAGCAGCTCCTTGGGACAGGGCCAAGCTTTCTTT	CASSSLGQGQAFF
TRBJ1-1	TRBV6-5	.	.	TGTGCCAGCAGTTACCGAAAATTTACGACGAACACTGAAGCTTTCTTT	CASSYRKFTTNTEAFF
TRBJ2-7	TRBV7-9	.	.	TGTGGTTCAAGGAGTCCAGGGTCCTACGAGCAGTACTTC	CGSRSPGSYEQYF
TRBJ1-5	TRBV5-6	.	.	TGTGCCAGCAGTTTTGGGAATCAGCCCCAGCATTTT	CASSFGNQPQHF
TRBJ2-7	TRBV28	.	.	TGTGCCAGCAGAGGGAAGATCTTCTACGAGCAGTACTTC	CASRGKIFYEQYF
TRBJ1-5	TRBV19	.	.	TGTGCCAGTAGTGAAAATGGGGCCAGTAATCAGCCCCAGCATTTT	CASSENGASNQPQHF
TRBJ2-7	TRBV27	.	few	TGTGCCAGCAGTTTACGAAGCGGAGTCTACGAGCAGTACTTC	CASSLRSGVYEQYF
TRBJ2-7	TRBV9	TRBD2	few	TGTGCCAGCAGCCTTAGCGGGGGGGCCTACGAGCAGTACTTC	CASSLSGGAYEQYF
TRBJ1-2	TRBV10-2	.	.	TGCGCCAGCAGTGAGGACGGCTATGGCTACACCTTC	CASSEDGYGYTF
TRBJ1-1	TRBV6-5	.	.	TGTGCCAGCAGACCCTCGGGGGAGGGCACTGAAGCTTTCTTT	CASRPSGEGTEAFF
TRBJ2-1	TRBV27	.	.	TGTGCCAGCAGTCTCGACATCCAGAGCTCCTACAATGAGCAGTTCTTC	CASSLDIQSSYNEQFF
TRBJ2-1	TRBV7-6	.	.	TGTGCCAGCAGCCAACCCTCGGGCAATGAGCAGTTCTTC	CASSQPSGNEQFF
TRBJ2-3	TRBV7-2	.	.	TGTGCCAGCAGCTTATCACTTCCAGATACGCAGTATTTT	CASSLSLPDTQYF
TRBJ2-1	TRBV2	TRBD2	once	TGTGCCAGCAGAGACGGGACTAGCGGGATCTATGAGCAGTTCTTC	CASRDGTSGIYEQFF
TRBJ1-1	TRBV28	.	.	TGTGCCAGCAAACGATTTACGGACACTGAAGCTTTCTTT	CASKRFTDTEAFF
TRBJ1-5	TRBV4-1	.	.	TGCGCCAGCAGCCCTTCAGAGAATAGCAATCAGCCCCAGCATTTT	CASSPSENSNQPQHF
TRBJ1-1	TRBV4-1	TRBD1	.	TGCGCCAGCAGCCTTTGGACGGGACAGGGGTTTGAAGCTTTCTTT	CASSLWTGQGFEAFF
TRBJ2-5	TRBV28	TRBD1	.	TGTGCCAGCAGACAGGACAGGGGGCAGGGGGAGACCCAGTACTTC	CASRQDRGQGETQYF
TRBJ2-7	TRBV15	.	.	TGTGCCACCAGCAGAGATGGAGGGGAGGCTAAAACCTACGAGCAGTACTTC	CATSRDGGEAKTYEQYF
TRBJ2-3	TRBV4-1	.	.	TGCGCCAGCAGTCCGGGACCCCAAGGCACAGATACGCAGTATTTT	CASSPGPQGTDTQYF
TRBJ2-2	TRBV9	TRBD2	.	TGTGCCAGCAGCCCTCGTCTTGCGGGGGGAGGGCCCGCCGGGGAGCTGTTTTTT	CASSPRLAGGGPAGELFF
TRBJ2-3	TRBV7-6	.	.	TGTGCCAGCAGCCAAGACCGGATCACAGATACGCAGTATTTT	CASSQDRITDTQYF